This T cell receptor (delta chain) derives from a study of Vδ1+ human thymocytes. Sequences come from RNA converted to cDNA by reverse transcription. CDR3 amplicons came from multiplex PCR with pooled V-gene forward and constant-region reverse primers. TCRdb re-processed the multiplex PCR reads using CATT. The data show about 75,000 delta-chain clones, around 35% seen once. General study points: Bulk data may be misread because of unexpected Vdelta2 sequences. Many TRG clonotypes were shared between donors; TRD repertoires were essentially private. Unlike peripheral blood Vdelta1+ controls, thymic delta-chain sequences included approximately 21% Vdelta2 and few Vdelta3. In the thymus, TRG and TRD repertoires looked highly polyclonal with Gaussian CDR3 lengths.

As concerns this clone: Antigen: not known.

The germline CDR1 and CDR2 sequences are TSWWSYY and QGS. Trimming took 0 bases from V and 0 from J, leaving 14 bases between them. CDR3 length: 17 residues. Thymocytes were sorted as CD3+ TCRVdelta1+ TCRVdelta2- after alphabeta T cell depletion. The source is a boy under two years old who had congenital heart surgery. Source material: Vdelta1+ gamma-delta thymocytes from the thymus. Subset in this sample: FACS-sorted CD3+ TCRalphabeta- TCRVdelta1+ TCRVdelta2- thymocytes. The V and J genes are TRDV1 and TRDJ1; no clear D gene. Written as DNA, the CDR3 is TGTGCTCTTGGGGAACTGGGCCAAGTCTACTACACCGATAAACTCATCTTT. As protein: CALGELGQVYYTDKLIF.